The rows below give T cell receptor beta chains drawn from one sample of a study of T cell responses to AZD1222 COVID-19 vaccine. Assay: immunoSEQ multiplex PCR; the TCRdb copy retains only in-frame clones and omits some. The repertoire holds about 83,000 clones, with approximately 83% as singletons. Sequencing was performed on peripheral blood, taken 28 days after the second AZD1222 dose. These TCRs come from an adult who received the AZD1222 COVID-19 vaccine. Both conserved end residues are trimmed from each CDR3. The D gene is left open where the match is weak.

j_call,d_call,v_call,cdr3_aa
TRBJ1-1,NA,TRBV7-9,ASSPLPGGNTEAF
TRBJ2-1,TRBD2,TRBV28,ASSPLGREAGEQF
TRBJ1-5,TRBD1,TRBV19,ASSGRQGVNQPQH
TRBJ2-7,TRBD1,TRBV9,ASSVGGQINEQY
TRBJ2-3,NA,TRBV27,ASSFFPDTQY
TRBJ1-5,NA,TRBV23-1,ASSQSGTPYQPQH
TRBJ2-1,TRBD2,TRBV6-1,ASSEIGLALNEQF
TRBJ2-7,NA,TRBV5-1,ASKIGPGTDLGEQY
TRBJ2-7,NA,TRBV29-1,SVGGESYEQY
TRBJ2-7,NA,TRBV25-1,ASSNAVEQY
TRBJ1-4,TRBD1,TRBV5-1,ASSQTQGAGEKLF
TRBJ2-1,TRBD2,TRBV7-2,ASTLWTSLNNEQF
TRBJ1-2,NA,TRBV18,ASSPGPPGNYGYT
TRBJ2-1,NA,TRBV2,ASRPDGGNEQF
TRBJ2-4,NA,TRBV3-1/TRBV3-2,ASSLGQSTRAY
TRBJ1-2,TRBD1,TRBV4-1,ASSQEEGQGARDGYT
TRBJ2-3,TRBD2,TRBV7-3,ASSSRTSGAAGTQY
TRBJ1-1,NA,TRBV27,ASSLGERTEAF
TRBJ1-3,NA,TRBV13,ASSLRSRAYSGNTIY
TRBJ1-3,NA,TRBV5-1,ASSLGTTAGNTIY
TRBJ1-6,NA,TRBV6-5,ASSYRTRPNSPLH
TRBJ1-2,NA,TRBV12-3/TRBV12-4,ASSYREDYT
TRBJ2-2,NA,TRBV5-1,ASSRGSADSAGELF
TRBJ2-1,TRBD2,TRBV7-2,ASSLDSASGNEQF